The sequence of this TCR beta chain was determined in a study of blood T cell repertoires in COVID-19 (TCRdb year 2020). Regarding the research as a whole: Samples from collaborators originated in the United States, Italy and Spain and spanned both the acute and convalescent phases of COVID-19. Nearly every sample came with metadata listing a de-identified subject ID, COVID-19 status, age in years and sex. The prospective study material was composed of cDNA or gDNA derived from T cells, B-cell-depleted T cells, or PBMCs. The samples were drawn from two sources: the first 160 participants of the ongoing ImmuneRACE study, and fewer than 1,500 subjects contributed by 6 global collaborators. Where available, HLA class I and class II types were taken from metadata supplied by the sample provider and were not determined by assay-based typing. The repertoires were released in a freely available public database intended as a resource for research on the immune response to SARS-CoV-2. Subjects who had been exposed to COVID-19, were actively infected with it, or had recovered from it provided the deeply sampled blood TCRbeta repertoires that made up the dataset.

Each collaborating institution followed its own protocols to collect whole blood in K2EDTA tubes. For TCRbeta analysis, collaborators shipped samples as frozen whole blood, isolated PBMCs, or DNA extracted from either of those sample types. With respect to this clone: Its antigen is unknown. Qualities for individual bases were not recorded, and no much larger clone is one base off.

TCRbeta CDR3 regions were amplified from genomic DNA using the immunoSEQ Assay, a bias-controlled multiplex PCR. On the study's bioinformatics: The number of nucleated cells in each sample was estimated from the amplification of reference gene primers within the assay. To quantify the absolute abundance of each unique TCRbeta CDR3 rearrangement, sequence reads were collapsed and filtered. For each sample, productive Simpson clonality was calculated by taking the square root of Simpson's diversity index across productive rearrangements. This is the immuneACCESS table as TCRdb keeps it, with only in-frame sequences that have V and J called. A part of the clones is gone; compared with another copy, unresolved V genes explain less than half, and the rest is unexplained. That table gives V, J and clone size, and the DNA gave D and trimming. The sample records 110,000 to 150,000 clones, around 84% of which are singletons. The top ten hold about 10% of the sample.

What the study reported, not specific to this receptor: Clinical and demographic metadata were provided uncurated, with the amount varying by source and participant.

V is pared back by 0 bases and J by 7 bases, with 7 bases lying between the germline termini. The CDR3 numbers 13 residues from cysteine through phenylalanine. Just the 39-base CDR3 DNA is kept, in frame starting at base 1. CDR1 and CDR2 were assigned from the germline V gene as SGDLS and YYNGEE. The rearrangement joined TRBV9 to TRBJ2-2; the best D guess is TRBD2, with 5 bases matching. The clonotype originates from a man aged 55-75 years with active or convalescent COVID-19. Material for sequencing was peripheral blood. The nucleotides read TGTGCCAGCAGCGTAGCGGGGATCGGGGAGCTGTTTTTT. It translates as CASSVAGIGELFF.